What follows are 17 T cell receptor beta chains derived from one specimen sequenced in a study of cytomegalovirus exposure and HLA in healthy donors. The PCR employed 60 Vbeta primers together with 13 Jbeta primers. Clones were read by immunoSEQ multiplex PCR, and TCRdb kept only the in-frame ones, dropping some. The data contain tens of thousands of clones, about four fifths of them singletons. Sequenced input: PBMCs. The receptors shown here come from a woman aged 40 to 49 in good health and CMV-seronegative.

The chain employs TRBV5-1 and TRBJ2-3; TRBD2 is a possible D gene (5 bases). The V gene's germline CDR1 is SGHRS and CDR2 YFSETQ. CDR3 length: 14 amino acids. Trimming removed 4 bases from V and 2 bases from J, with 11 bases in between. The CDR3 protein is CASSPTTNTDTQYF. The CDR3 DNA reads TGCGCCAGCAGCCCGACTACCAACACAGATACGCAGTATTTT.

This clone has just one count. This sequence joins TRBV6-5 and TRBJ2-1, with a weak D call TRBD2 (5 bases). Germline lookup yields CDR1 MNHEY and CDR2 SVGAGI. Trimming took 0 bases from V and 7 from J, leaving 7 bases between them. CDR3 length: 13 amino acids. The CDR3 DNA sequence: TGTGCCAGCAGTTACTCAACTAGGAATGAGCAGTTCTTC. Protein sequence: CASSYSTRNEQFF.

V gene TRBV4-1 combines with J gene TRBJ2-5, with D unclear. CDR3 length: 17 amino acids. The germline V and J ends were trimmed by 0 bases and 0 bases, with 14 bases remaining between them. The V gene's germline CDR1 is MGHRA and CDR2 YSYEKL. CDR3 nucleotide sequence: TGCGCCAGCAGCCAAGAGGTAGTCATATTTAACCAAGAGACCCAGTACTTC. This codes for CASSQEVVIFNQETQYF.

This chain links TRBV5-5 with TRBJ1-1; D is uncertain. Trimming left V 0 bases short and J 8 bases short, with 17 bases between. In germline, CDR1 is SGHKS, CDR2 YYEKEE (reference sequence). The CDR3 contains 15 residues. Here the CDR3 reads CASSLGGTGGWEAFF. CDR3 coding DNA: TGTGCCAGCAGCTTGGGTGGCACCGGAGGTTGGGAAGCTTTCTTT.

This chain joins TRBV11-1 and TRBJ2-3; possibly TRBD2 for D (5 bases). The CDR3 sequence is 15 residues long. Germline V gene data show CDR1 as SGHAT and CDR2 as FQDESV (reference sequence). V was clipped by 1 base and J by 5 bases, with 13 bases between them. This CDR3 reads CASSLGTAAGDTQYF. For the CDR3, the DNA is TGTGCCAGCAGCTTAGGGACCGCCGCGGGAGATACGCAGTATTTT.

The CDR3 sequence is CASSVMTSGYNEQFF. The CDR3 coding sequence is TGTGCCAGCAGCGTAATGACTAGCGGATACAATGAGCAGTTCTTC. The genes are TRBV9 and TRBJ2-1; 9 nucleotides match TRBD2. With V trimmed by 1 base and J by 4 bases, 3 bases remained unmatched. The CDR3 has 15 residues. Germline V gene sequence: CDR1 SGDLS, CDR2 YYNGEE.

V and J are TRBV29-1 and TRBJ1-2, with a weak D call TRBD1 (5 bases). This CDR3 region has 13 residues. Trimming removed 5 bases at V and 6 bases at J, with 16 bases between. Germline values: CDR1 SQVTM, CDR2 ANQGSEA. CDR3: CSVTRGAWNGYTF. CDR3 DNA: TGCAGCGTTACTCGCGGGGCTTGGAATGGCTACACCTTC.

V usage is TRBV5-1 and J usage is TRBJ1-1; weak D call: TRBD1 (6 bases). The CDR3 consists of 14 residues. Trimming left V 1 base short and J 4 bases short, with 11 bases between. The germline gives CDR1 SGHRS, CDR2 YFSETQ. CDR3 nucleotides: TGCGCCAGCAGCTTGACAGGGATGGGCACTGAAGCTTTCTTT. Translating it yields CASSLTGMGTEAFF. The full variable domain, in which reference TRBV5-1 and TRBJ1-1 provide the parts outside the CDR3, is KAGVTQTPRYLIKTRGQQVTLSCSPISGHRSVSWYQQTPGQGLQFLFEYFSETQRNKGNFPGRFSGRQFSNSRSEMNVSTLELGDSALYLCASSLTGMGTEAFFGQGTRLTVV.

The gene calls are TRBV5-1 and TRBJ2-1; 10 bases fit TRBD2. The CDR3 length is 14 residues. Germline V gene sequence: CDR1 SGHRS, CDR2 YFSETQ. The J segment lost 5 bases and the V segment lost 5 bases, leaving 4 bases of the junction unmatched. CDR3 nucleotides: TGCGCCAGCAGTGGTAGCGGGGGGAACAATGAGCAGTTCTTC. This codes for CASSGSGGNNEQFF. Complete variable domain (other parts from reference TRBV5-1 and TRBJ2-1): KAGVTQTPRYLIKTRGQQVTLSCSPISGHRSVSWYQQTPGQGLQFLFEYFSETQRNKGNFPGRFSGRQFSNSRSEMNVSTLELGDSALYLCASSGSGGNNEQFFGPGTRLTVL.

The rearrangement links TRBV2 to TRBJ1-2, with TRBD1 matching 9 bases. Looked up from germline, CDR1 is SNHLY and CDR2 is FYNNEI. The junction had 14 bases not matched to a gene; V was cut back by 5 bases and J by 4 bases. The CDR3 loop spans 17 amino acids. This CDR3 reads CASSLGQGRPSSYGYTF. The CDR3 coding sequence is TGTGCCAGCAGTCTCGGACAGGGGCGACCCTCATCCTATGGCTACACCTTC.

V and J are TRBV5-1 and TRBJ2-7; 8 bases line up with TRBD1. This CDR3 has 15 residues. The trim removed 4 bases at V and 7 bases at J, leaving 13 bases unmatched. Per germline, CDR1 SGHRS and CDR2 YFSETQ. CDR3 in amino acids: CASSKTGQVQTEQYF. In DNA, the CDR3 is TGCGCCAGCAGCAAGACGGGACAGGTACAAACTGAGCAGTACTTC.

The rearrangement uses TRBV19 and TRBJ1-6; D may be TRBD1 (6 bases). The V end was cut by 5 bases, the J end by 14 bases, with 13 bases between. Germline CDR1 is LNHDA and CDR2 is SQIVND (reference sequence). The CDR3 has 12 residues. This CDR3 is CASSSDRSTLHF. The CDR3 coding sequence is TGTGCCAGTAGTTCCGACAGGTCTACCCTCCACTTT.

The chain is built from TRBV29-1 and TRBJ1-1; 9 bases are a match to TRBD1. Germline CDR1 reads SQVTM; CDR2 reads ANQGSEA. The CDR3 runs 14 residues. J lost 10 bases, V lost 0 bases, and 9 bases had no gene match. This CDR3 reads CSVEEGTGGRVAFF. Here the CDR3 DNA reads TGCAGCGTTGAAGAGGGCACAGGGGGCCGGGTAGCTTTCTTT.

The rearrangement uses TRBV28 and TRBJ1-1; TRBD1 might be the D (6 bases). V lost 6 bases and J 3 bases, leaving 14 bases between the germline ends. The CDR3 has 14 amino acids. The germline V gene has CDR1 MDHEN and CDR2 SYDVKM. CDR3 sequence (DNA): TGTGCCAGCAGCACAGGGTTCGGAGACACTGAAGCTTTCTTT. Translated: CASSTGFGDTEAFF.

Concerning this clone: The CDR3 does not end in the conserved phenylalanine or tryptophan, so this is likely a read error. The CDR3 is CASSLLAGNTEAFV. The CDR3 DNA reads TGTGCCAGCAGCTTGTTGGCGGGCAACACTGAAGCTTTCGTT. The rearrangement links TRBV5-6 to TRBJ1-1; no firm D call. The CDR3 has 14 residues. Trimming removed 1 base from V and 2 bases from J, with 9 bases in between. The germline CDR1 and CDR2 sequences are SGHDT and YYEEEE.

The genes are TRBV7-3 and TRBJ2-7, with 8 bases that match TRBD2. The trim removed 3 bases at V and 7 bases at J, leaving 5 bases unmatched. The CDR3 length is 13 residues. Looked up from germline, CDR1 is SGHTA and CDR2 is FQGTGA. The CDR3 sequence: CASSFGREEEQYF. DNA of the CDR3: TGTGCCAGCAGCTTTGGGCGGGAGGAAGAGCAGTACTTC.

The V call is TRBV6-6, the J call TRBJ1-2, with D maybe TRBD1 (6 bases). The germline V and J ends were trimmed by 6 bases and 2 bases, with 16 bases remaining between them. CDR1 MNHNY and CDR2 SVGAGI come from the germline V gene (reference sequence). This CDR3 has 15 amino acids. DNA of the CDR3: TGTGCCAGCAGCCGTCTAGGGGGTAGGAACTATGGCTACACCTTC. Translated, it gives CASSRLGGRNYGYTF.